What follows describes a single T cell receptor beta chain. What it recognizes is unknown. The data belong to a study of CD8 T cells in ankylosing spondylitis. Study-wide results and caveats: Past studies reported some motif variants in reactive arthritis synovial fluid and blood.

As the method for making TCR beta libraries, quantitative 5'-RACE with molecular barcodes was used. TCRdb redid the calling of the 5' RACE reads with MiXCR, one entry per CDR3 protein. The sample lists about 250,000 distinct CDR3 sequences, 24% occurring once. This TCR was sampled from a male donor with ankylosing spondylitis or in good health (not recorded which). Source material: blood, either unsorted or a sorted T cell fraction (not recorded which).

CDR3 sequence (DNA): TGCGCCAGCAGCAGTTGGAATAACTACAATGAGCAGTTCTTC. Encoded protein: CASSSWNNYNEQFF. The gene calls are TRBV5-1 and TRBJ2-1, with D unresolved. This CDR3 region has 14 residues. Trimming stripped 4 bases from V and 3 bases from J, with 11 bases between. Germline lookup yields CDR1 SGHRS and CDR2 YFSETQ.